A selection of T cell receptor beta chains follows, all from one sample in a study of Graves' ophthalmopathy and Graves' hyperthyroidism. TCRdb independently ran MiXCR on the multiplex PCR reads; one entry per CDR3 protein. The sample holds some 750,000 distinct CDR3 sequences, 35% to 50% seen once. The sequenced sample was peripheral blood. The receptors here all came from an adult man with Graves' ophthalmopathy. Each CDR3 is given with its conserved first and last residue. A D gene is named only where the DNA matches it firmly. Clone size is not always given. Where it is, it says once, few, many or a class for expanded clones.

clone size,V gene,D gene,J gene,CDR3 protein,CDR3 DNA
NA,TRBV29-1,TRBD1,TRBJ1-1,CSVETGRFRTEAFF,TGCAGCGTTGAGACAGGGCGTTTTCGGACTGAAGCTTTCTTT
NA,TRBV25-1,TRBD2,TRBJ2-7,CASSVPSGYEQYF,TGTGCCAGCAGTGTCCCTAGCGGATACGAGCAGTACTTC
few,TRBV29-1,TRBD1,TRBJ2-5,CSVEPEQGAGETQYF,TGCAGCGTTGAACCGGAACAGGGGGCGGGAGAGACCCAGTACTTC
many,TRBV9,TRBD2,TRBJ2-5,CASSWGLADQETQYF,TGTGCCAGCAGCTGGGGACTAGCGGATCAAGAGACCCAGTACTTC
many,TRBV7-6,NA,TRBJ2-7,CASRPADSSNEQYF,TGTGCCAGCAGGCCTGCGGACAGTTCGAACGAGCAGTACTTC
NA,TRBV7-9,NA,TRBJ1-5,CTSSLEENQPQHF,TGTACCAGCAGCTTAGAAGAGAATCAGCCCCAGCATTTT
NA,TRBV6-6,NA,TRBJ1-4,CASSYSRRNNEKLFF,TGTGCCAGCAGTTACTCCAGGAGAAATAATGAAAAACTGTTTTTT
many,TRBV10-3,NA,TRBJ1-2,CAISDGLQENYGYTF,TGTGCCATCAGTGACGGTCTACAGGAAAATTATGGCTACACCTTC
NA,TRBV29-1,NA,TRBJ1-2,CSADGGTSYGYTF,TGCAGCGCCGACGGGGGGACGAGCTATGGCTACACCTTC
NA,TRBV29-1,TRBD1,TRBJ2-3,CSVEGDRVTDTQYF,TGCAGCGTTGAGGGGGACAGGGTGACAGATACGCAGTATTTT
many,TRBV29-1,NA,TRBJ2-5,CSVGRQDIVTQYF,TGCAGCGTTGGTCGCCAGGACATCGTGACCCAGTACTTC
many,TRBV24-1,TRBD1,TRBJ1-1,CATQGQGKGNTEAFF,TGTGCCACCCAGGGACAGGGTAAGGGGAACACTGAAGCTTTCTTT
NA,TRBV7-7,TRBD1,TRBJ1-5,CASTQQGGVNQPQHF,TGTGCTAGCACCCAACAGGGGGGAGTCAATCAGCCCCAGCATTTT
NA,TRBV9,TRBD1,TRBJ1-2,CASSVAGTDYDYTF,TGTGCCAGCAGCGTAGCCGGGACAGACTATGACTACACCTTC
NA,TRBV7-9,TRBD1,TRBJ2-5,CASSSGQSYQETQYF,TGTGCCAGCAGCTCGGGACAGTCGTACCAAGAGACCCAGTACTTC
many,TRBV2,TRBD1,TRBJ1-2,CASYAQTGVYGYTF,TGTGCCAGTTACGCCCAGACAGGGGTCTATGGCTACACCTTC
many,TRBV19,NA,TRBJ2-5,CASSDTRRETQYF,TGTGCCAGTAGCGACACCCGACGGGAGACCCAGTACTTC
NA,TRBV4-2,TRBD2,TRBJ2-7,CASTKTGLAGPGEQYF,TGTGCCAGCACCAAAACGGGACTAGCGGGACCCGGCGAGCAGTACTTC
few,TRBV4-3,TRBD2,TRBJ2-5,CASSQGGGGIEETQYF,TGCGCCAGCAGCCAAGGCGGGGGTGGGATCGAAGAGACCCAGTACTTC
few,TRBV2,TRBD1,TRBJ1-5,CASRRTGAVNQPQHF,TGTGCCAGCAGGCGGACAGGGGCGGTCAATCAGCCCCAGCATTTT
NA,TRBV28,TRBD1,TRBJ1-4,CASRETGGREKLFF,TGTGCCAGTAGGGAGACAGGGGGCCGTGAAAAACTGTTTTTT
NA,TRBV19,NA,TRBJ2-7,CASSLILASYEQYF,TGTGCCAGTAGCCTGATTCTAGCGTCCTACGAGCAGTACTTC
many,TRBV7-9,TRBD1,TRBJ2-2,CASSPGTGDGELFF,TGTGCCAGCAGCCCCGGGACAGGGGACGGGGAGCTGTTTTTT
NA,TRBV3-1,TRBD1,TRBJ2-5,CASRTGGRQTQYF,TGTGCCAGCCGGACAGGGGGCCGGCAGACCCAGTACTTT
NA,TRBV7-9,NA,TRBJ2-5,CASSLGVGRGVETQYF,TGTGCCAGCAGCTTGGGGGTCGGCAGGGGGGTTGAGACCCAGTACTTC
once,TRBV7-9,NA,TRBJ2-2,CASSVGAGTGELFF,TGTGCCAGCAGCGTAGGGGCGGGTACCGGGGAGCTGTTTTTT
many,TRBV20-1,NA,TRBJ1-5,CSASELPDQPQHF,TGCAGTGCTAGCGAGCTACCTGATCAGCCCCAGCATTTT
many,TRBV24-1,NA,TRBJ1-5,CATSDLMFQIWGQPQHF,TGTGCCACCAGTGATTTGATGTTCCAAATTTGGGGTCAGCCCCAGCATTTT
NA,TRBV7-9,NA,TRBJ2-5,CASSPTLHPTAGETQYF,TGTGCCAGCAGCCCCACACTCCACCCAACGGCCGGGGAGACCCAGTACTTC
few,TRBV12-3/TRBV12-4,NA,TRBJ1-2,CASQEAGQFDYGYTF,TGTGCCAGTCAGGAGGCCGGACAGTTTGACTATGGCTACACCTTC
many,TRBV7-2,NA,TRBJ2-7,CASSLNLYEQYF,TGTGCCAGCAGCTTAAACCTCTACGAGCAGTACTTC
NA,TRBV25-1,NA,TRBJ2-7,CASSSLFEQYF,TGTGCCAGCAGCTCCCTGTTCGAGCAGTACTTC
NA,TRBV10-3,TRBD2,TRBJ2-5,CASSLVGSGNPETQYF,TGTGCCAGCAGTTTAGTTGGTAGCGGGAACCCCGAGACCCAGTACTTC
once,TRBV24-1,TRBD1,TRBJ1-5,CASSPPLGQGIQPQHF,TGTGCCAGCTCACCACCGTTAGGACAGGGGATTCAGCCCCAGCATTTT
once,TRBV2,NA,TRBJ2-2,CASSQGVVVGELFF,TGCGCCAGCAGCCAAGGTGTCGTAGTCGGGGAGCTGTTTTTT
NA,TRBV14,NA,TRBJ2-2,CASSKRRGPGELFF,TGTGCCAGCAGCAAAAGGCGGGGTCCCGGGGAGCTGTTTTTT
few,TRBV5-4,NA,TRBJ1-4,CASSVIGEEKLFF,TGTGCCAGCAGCGTGATCGGCGAAGAAAAACTGTTTTTT
once,TRBV6-5,NA,TRBJ1-1,CASSEYRPTEAFF,TGTGCCAGCAGTGAATACAGGCCCACTGAAGCTTTCTTT
few,TRBV25-1,NA,TRBJ1-6,CASSLAEYNSPLHF,TGTGCCAGCAGTTTGGCTGAATATAATTCACCCCTCCACTTT
NA,TRBV29-1,TRBD2,TRBJ2-3,CSGTSGTDTQYF,TGCAGCGGGACTAGCGGCACAGATACGCAGTATTTT
NA,TRBV9,NA,TRBJ1-2,CASSAPVADGYTF,TGTGCCAGCAGCGCTCCGGTGGCGGATGGCTACACCTTC
many,TRBV29-1,NA,TRBJ2-7,CSEWTVRGEQYF,TGCAGCGAATGGACGGTCCGTGGGGAGCAGTACTTC
many,TRBV9,NA,TRBJ2-5,CASSVGGVQETQYF,TGTGCCAGCAGCGTAGGAGGGGTTCAGGAGACCCAGTACTTC
NA,TRBV29-1,NA,TRBJ2-7,CSAEGSWGYEQYF,TGCAGCGCCGAGGGGTCTTGGGGCTACGAGCAGTACTTC
many,TRBV29-1,NA,TRBJ2-7,CSVRGEAYEQYF,TGCAGCGTTCGTGGGGAAGCCTACGAGCAGTACTTC
NA,TRBV7-2,TRBD1,TRBJ2-7,CASSYAGQGAWEQYF,TGTGCCAGCAGTTACGCGGGACAGGGGGCTTGGGAGCAGTACTTC
many,TRBV10-3,NA,TRBJ2-5,CAISRNQGLQETQYF,TGTGCCATCAGCCGTAATCAGGGGCTTCAAGAGACCCAGTACTTC
NA,TRBV7-9,TRBD1,TRBJ2-2,CASSPRTGGPGELFF,TGTGCCAGCAGCCCCCGGACAGGGGGCCCCGGGGAGCTGTTTTTT
many,TRBV10-1,NA,TRBJ1-2,CASSVSGYTF,TGCGCCAGCAGTGTCTCTGGCTACACCTTC
few,TRBV5-5,NA,TRBJ1-2,CASSLDLGTPFDGYTF,TGTGCCAGCAGCTTGGATTTAGGGACACCCTTCGATGGCTACACCTTC
NA,TRBV7-8,NA,TRBJ2-2,CASSSGFYTGELFF,TGTGCCAGCAGCTCTGGATTCTACACCGGGGAGCTGTTTTTT
NA,TRBV29-1,TRBD1,TRBJ1-1,CSVPGQGNNEAFF,TGCAGCGTTCCGGGACAGGGGAATAATGAAGCTTTCTTT
NA,TRBV10-3,NA,TRBJ2-6,CATKDRGTGGNVLTF,TGTGCCACCAAAGACAGGGGAACGGGGGGAAACGTCCTGACTTTC